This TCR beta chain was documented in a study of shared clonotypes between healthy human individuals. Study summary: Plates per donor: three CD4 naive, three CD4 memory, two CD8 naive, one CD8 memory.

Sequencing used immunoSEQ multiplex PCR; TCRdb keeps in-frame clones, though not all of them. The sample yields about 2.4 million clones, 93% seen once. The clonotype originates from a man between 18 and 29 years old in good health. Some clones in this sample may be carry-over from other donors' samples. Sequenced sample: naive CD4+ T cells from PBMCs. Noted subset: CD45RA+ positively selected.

DNA for the CDR3: TGTGCCAGCAGGCGTAAGACAGGGGGTGGCTATGGCTACACCTTC. Residues: CASRRKTGGGYGYTF. This chain joins TRBV6-5 and TRBJ1-2; 9 nucleotides agree with TRBD1. V gave up 6 bases and J gave up 4 bases; unmatched junction bases: 9. The CDR3 loop spans 15 amino acids. The germline V gene has CDR1 MNHEY and CDR2 SVGAGI.